These T cell receptor beta chains were read from a single sample in a study of T cells in Graves' hyperthyroidism and ophthalmopathy. TCRdb reprocessed the multiplex PCR reads via MiXCR and lists one record per CDR3 protein. Seen here are over 550,000 distinct CDR3 sequences, over 15% observed once, and the top ten hold roughly 18%. The material sequenced was blood. Receptors originate from a woman under 30 with Graves' hyperthyroidism. Each CDR3 is given with its conserved first and last residue. D genes are given only for firm matches. Clone size, where shown, is once, few, many, or a class for clones that have expanded.

V gene	clone size	J gene	D gene	CDR3 DNA	CDR3 protein
TRBV4-3	-	TRBJ1-2	TRBD1	TGCGCCAGCAGCAAGCGGGACAGGGTCGACTATGGCTACACCTTC	CASSKRDRVDYGYTF
TRBV19	few	TRBJ2-1	TRBD1	TGTGCCAGTAGTAGGCCGGACAGGGATTTCGGTGAGCAGTTCTTC	CASSRPDRDFGEQFF
TRBV12-5	many	TRBJ2-3	TRBD2	TGTGCTAGTGGTTTAAGACAAGGGGGACTAGGCCCTCGAGATACGCAGTATTTT	CASGLRQGGLGPRDTQYF
TRBV7-9	-	TRBJ2-3	TRBD2	TGTGCCAGTCCAGCTGGAGCTAGCGGGGGCCCAGATACGCAGTATTTT	CASPAGASGGPDTQYF
TRBV5-1	-	TRBJ2-7	-	TGCGCCAGCAGCTTGGGAGAATGCGAGCAGTACTTC	CASSLGECEQYF
TRBV7-9	many	TRBJ2-5	TRBD2	TGTGCCAGCAGCAACAGGACTAGCGGGGGTTCAGAGACCCAGTACTTC	CASSNRTSGGSETQYF
TRBV29-1	-	TRBJ2-7	TRBD2	TGCAGCGTTGAGGGGCGGGAGTCTCCCTACGAGCAGTACTTC	CSVEGRESPYEQYF
TRBV2	-	TRBJ2-1	-	TGTGCCACCACACGCAATGAGCAGTTCTTC	CATTRNEQFF
TRBV2	medium-sized	TRBJ2-7	TRBD2	TGTGCCAGCAGTGGAGGACTAGCGGGGGGACCAAGCTCCTACGAGCAGTACTTC	CASSGGLAGGPSSYEQYF
TRBV10-3	few	TRBJ2-7	TRBD2	TGTGCCGCCGATAGCGGGACGCCCTACGAGCAGTACTTC	CAADSGTPYEQYF
TRBV20-1	many	TRBJ2-5	-	TGCAGTGCTAGAGCTGGGCTAGCGCTAGAGACCCAGTACTTC	CSARAGLALETQYF
TRBV10-3	few	TRBJ1-1	-	TGTGCCATCCGTAAAAGCGGCGACACTGAAGCTTTCTTT	CAIRKSGDTEAFF
TRBV29-1	many	TRBJ2-7	TRBD1	TGCAGCGTTGAACTGACAGGGGTCGGGGCCGAGCAGTACTTC	CSVELTGVGAEQYF
TRBV4-3	few	TRBJ2-5	TRBD2	TGCGCCAGCAGCCAACGTGTAGCGGGGGCCGAAGAGACCCAGTACTTC	CASSQRVAGAEETQYF
TRBV12-3/TRBV12-4	few	TRBJ2-2	-	TGTGCCAGCAGGAACCTTACGGTTCCCGGGGAGCTGTTTTTT	CASRNLTVPGELFF
TRBV29-1	-	TRBJ1-1	-	TGCAGCCCCCAACAGGGGAACACTGAAGCTTTCTTT	CSPQQGNTEAFF
TRBV12-3/TRBV12-4	-	TRBJ2-7	TRBD1	TGTGCCAGCAGTTTAGCGGGACAGGTCCTCCGTGAGCAGTACTTC	CASSLAGQVLREQYF
TRBV6-1	-	TRBJ1-5	-	TGTGCCAGCAGAGCCTTGGGGACCAATCAGCCCCAGCATTTT	CASRALGTNQPQHF
TRBV6-5	few	TRBJ1-6	-	TGTGCCAGCAGTTACTCAACGGGGGTAGTGACACCCCTCCACTTT	CASSYSTGVVTPLHF
TRBV19	-	TRBJ2-5	TRBD1	TGTGCCAGTAGTATTGACAGGGAAAAGACCCAGTACTTC	CASSIDREKTQYF